What follows describes a single TCR beta chain. CDR1 and CDR2 (germline): ENHRY, SYGVKD. J lost 5 bases, V lost 6 bases, and 4 bases had no gene match. CDR3 length: 14 amino acids. Sequenced by immunoSEQ multiplex PCR; TCRdb stores in-frame clones only, minus some. The repertoire has about 170,000 clones, about 83% of them found once; the top ten carry roughly 4%. Participants were aged about 18 to 89 years from around 24 US areas. The data originate from a study of blood T cell repertoires in COVID-19. The sample consisted of PBMCs or T cells enriched from blood (not recorded which). This chain connects TRBV10-3 to TRBJ2-1, with 10 positions matching TRBD2. The TCR sequence derives from a woman aged 45-65 years in a cohort exposed to, infected with or recovered from COVID-19 (not recorded which). The CDR3 region has the DNA TGTGCCATCAGGCGACTAGCGGGTAACAATGAGCAGTTCTTC. Amino acids: CAIRRLAGNNEQFF.